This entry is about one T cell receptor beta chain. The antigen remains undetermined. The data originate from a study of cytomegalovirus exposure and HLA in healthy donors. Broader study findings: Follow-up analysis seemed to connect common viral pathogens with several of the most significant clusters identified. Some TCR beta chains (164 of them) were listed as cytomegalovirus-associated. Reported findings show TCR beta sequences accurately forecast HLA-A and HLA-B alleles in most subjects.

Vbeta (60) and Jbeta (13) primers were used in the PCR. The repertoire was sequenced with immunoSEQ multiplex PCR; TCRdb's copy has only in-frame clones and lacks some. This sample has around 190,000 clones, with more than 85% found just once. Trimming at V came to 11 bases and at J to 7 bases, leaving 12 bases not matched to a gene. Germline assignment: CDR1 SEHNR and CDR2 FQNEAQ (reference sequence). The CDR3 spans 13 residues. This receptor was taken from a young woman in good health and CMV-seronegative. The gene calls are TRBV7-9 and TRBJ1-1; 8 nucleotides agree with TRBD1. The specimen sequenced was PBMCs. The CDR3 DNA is TGTGCCCTCCTAGGCAGGGGGCAAGGTGAAGCTTTCTTT. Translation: CALLGRGQGEAFF.